The T cell receptor beta chain described here comes from a study of T cell responses to AZD1222 COVID-19 vaccine. Sequencing used immunoSEQ multiplex PCR; TCRdb keeps in-frame clones, though not all of them. The sample carries about 120,000 clones, around nine tenths recorded once. The CDR3 has 11 residues. Per the germline V gene, CDR1 is DFQATT and CDR2 is SNEGSKA (reference sequence). This TCR was sampled from an adult in good health. The sample here was peripheral blood, taken on day 0 of AZD1222 vaccination. V and J are TRBV20-1 and TRBJ1-1; D not resolved. CDR3 bases: TGCGCGACCGGCGTTGGGACTGAAGCTTTCTTT. This translates into CATGVGTEAFF.